A selection of T cell receptor beta chains follows, all from one sample in a study of cytomegalovirus exposure and HLA in healthy donors. Sequencing was performed with immunoSEQ multiplex PCR; in TCRdb, only in-frame clones are kept and a portion is missing. The repertoire holds a few hundred thousand clones, with more than 85% as singletons. Sequencing was performed on PBMCs. These receptors all come from a man aged 18-30 years in good health and CMV-seropositive. Both conserved end residues are trimmed from each CDR3. Fields, in order: V gene, D gene, J gene, CDR3 protein. D genes are given only for firm matches.

V gene: TRBV2; D gene: .; J gene: TRBJ2-3; CDR3 protein: ASSPPSASTDTQY
V gene: TRBV11-3; D gene: TRBD2; J gene: TRBJ2-1; CDR3 protein: ASSPSGGEHEQF
V gene: TRBV30; D gene: .; J gene: TRBJ2-3; CDR3 protein: AWSVLGGGVTQY
V gene: TRBV9; D gene: .; J gene: TRBJ2-2; CDR3 protein: ASSVAGPIENTGELF
V gene: TRBV6-5; D gene: TRBD1; J gene: TRBJ1-1; CDR3 protein: ASSFHRGYNTEAF
V gene: TRBV5-1; D gene: TRBD2; J gene: TRBJ2-5; CDR3 protein: ASSLGGGGRETQY
V gene: TRBV10-3; D gene: .; J gene: TRBJ1-2; CDR3 protein: AISESWDRGYT
V gene: TRBV10-3; D gene: TRBD2; J gene: TRBJ2-1; CDR3 protein: AISEGLAGNNEQF
V gene: TRBV6-6; D gene: .; J gene: TRBJ1-1; CDR3 protein: ASTPTVADTEAF
V gene: TRBV9; D gene: .; J gene: TRBJ2-5; CDR3 protein: ASSVGAGEETQY
V gene: TRBV4-1; D gene: .; J gene: TRBJ1-2; CDR3 protein: ASTPGGSGYGYT
V gene: TRBV5-1; D gene: .; J gene: TRBJ2-3; CDR3 protein: ASTLYGTDTQY
V gene: TRBV7-2; D gene: .; J gene: TRBJ1-3; CDR3 protein: ASSPHPGSGNTIY
V gene: TRBV9; D gene: TRBD2; J gene: TRBJ2-5; CDR3 protein: ASSKRLAGGPGETQY
V gene: TRBV5-1; D gene: .; J gene: TRBJ2-1; CDR3 protein: ASSLNYNEQF
V gene: TRBV29-1; D gene: .; J gene: TRBJ2-5; CDR3 protein: SVTGLEETQY
V gene: TRBV6-5; D gene: TRBD1; J gene: TRBJ1-3; CDR3 protein: ASSPTGGQGNTIY
V gene: TRBV6-5; D gene: TRBD1; J gene: TRBJ2-3; CDR3 protein: ASSYYRGQDTQY
V gene: TRBV5-6; D gene: .; J gene: TRBJ1-4; CDR3 protein: ASSLQGMNEKLF
V gene: TRBV11-2; D gene: TRBD2; J gene: TRBJ2-7; CDR3 protein: ASSLGAGAYEQY
V gene: TRBV11-3; D gene: .; J gene: TRBJ2-1; CDR3 protein: ASSLNGWAPEQF
V gene: TRBV7-2; D gene: .; J gene: TRBJ2-4; CDR3 protein: ASSFKPPGSKNIQY
V gene: TRBV2; D gene: .; J gene: TRBJ1-1; CDR3 protein: ASSEALWGGAF
V gene: TRBV6-1; D gene: TRBD2; J gene: TRBJ2-5; CDR3 protein: ASSELGGRGETQY
V gene: TRBV11-2; D gene: TRBD2; J gene: TRBJ2-1; CDR3 protein: ASSSRTSVSMQF
V gene: TRBV19; D gene: .; J gene: TRBJ2-1; CDR3 protein: ASSSVRGGEQF
V gene: TRBV11-3; D gene: .; J gene: TRBJ1-1; CDR3 protein: ASSSTGNTEAF
V gene: TRBV10-1; D gene: TRBD1; J gene: TRBJ2-7; CDR3 protein: ASSEGQGRQY
V gene: TRBV19; D gene: .; J gene: TRBJ2-7; CDR3 protein: ASSIRDTSSYEQY
V gene: TRBV2; D gene: TRBD1; J gene: TRBJ1-5; CDR3 protein: ASREQGAGNQPQH
V gene: TRBV4-1; D gene: TRBD2; J gene: TRBJ2-7; CDR3 protein: ASSRGLAGVGYEQY
V gene: TRBV15; D gene: TRBD2; J gene: TRBJ2-3; CDR3 protein: ATSRGTSDTDTQY
V gene: TRBV7-2; D gene: TRBD1; J gene: TRBJ1-1; CDR3 protein: ASSSYRGTEAF
V gene: TRBV28; D gene: .; J gene: TRBJ1-5; CDR3 protein: ASSPPGLNGQPQH
V gene: TRBV28; D gene: .; J gene: TRBJ1-5; CDR3 protein: ASNPGRKPQH
V gene: TRBV2; D gene: .; J gene: TRBJ2-7; CDR3 protein: ASSRTSPYEQY
V gene: TRBV5-1; D gene: TRBD1; J gene: TRBJ1-1; CDR3 protein: ASSLTGGWGTEAF
V gene: TRBV6-1; D gene: TRBD1; J gene: TRBJ1-2; CDR3 protein: ASRRDRTARWV
V gene: TRBV5-4; D gene: .; J gene: TRBJ1-1; CDR3 protein: ASSWGQGDTEAF
V gene: TRBV9; D gene: .; J gene: TRBJ1-1; CDR3 protein: ASSVAGGGYTEAF
V gene: TRBV28; D gene: .; J gene: TRBJ2-7; CDR3 protein: ASRAWGEQY
V gene: TRBV23-1; D gene: .; J gene: TRBJ2-7; CDR3 protein: ASSTPPGYGSYEQY